This T cell receptor beta chain was sequenced during a study of blood T cell repertoires in COVID-19. Study at large: COVID-19 samples collected from the United States, Italy and Spain covered acute and convalescent phases. From T cells, B-cell-depleted T cells, or PBMCs came the material, which was cDNA or gDNA.

V lost 2 bases, J lost 0 bases, and 7 bases lay in between. The CDR3 covers 14 residues. In germline, CDR1 is MDHEN, CDR2 SYDVKM. Authors' methods: Reference gene primer amplification in the assay estimated nucleated cell counts. Produced via immunoSEQ multiplex PCR; TCRdb's table is partial and in-frame only. V, J and clone size are those of that table, while D and trimming were read from the DNA. The top ten clones hold roughly 0.8% of a sample with roughly 250,000 clones, around 89% of them seen once. The chain joins TRBV28 to TRBJ1-1; D is unclear. This clonotype was sampled from a man aged 30 to 39 with acute or convalescent COVID-19. The specimen was peripheral blood. This CDR3 is CASSLGLLNTEAFF. The DNA of the CDR3 is TGTGCCAGCAGTTTAGGGCTACTGAACACTGAAGCTTTCTTT.